The 4 T cell receptor beta chains listed next were all sequenced from one sample in a study of OX40 agonist ivuxolimab in advanced cancers. Only in-frame clones appear in the TCRdb table, and some are missing; sequencing was by immunoSEQ multiplex PCR. This table holds fewer than 85,000 clones, roughly 90% found once. The material sequenced was CD4+ or CD8+ T cells sorted from blood, taken in a trial of the OX40 agonist ivuxolimab. The receptors derive from an adult with an advanced solid tumor such as melanoma, head and neck, liver or kidney cancer.

This clone was detected once. V gene TRBV9 combines with J gene TRBJ2-4; tentatively, D is TRBD1 or TRBD2 (6 bases each). The CDR3 consists of 18 residues. Trimming cost V 4 bases and J 7 bases, with 27 bases left between them. Germline-derived CDR1 and CDR2 are SGDLS and YYNGEE. The CDR3 nucleotides are TGTGCCAGCAGCCAACTGGGGGGCGGGACCGGACCAGGTAACATTCAGTACTTC. Translated, it gives CASSQLGGGTGPGNIQYF.

This clone occurred a few times. The CDR3 region is CASSVHQQETQYF. As DNA, the CDR3 is TGTGCCAGCAGTGTACACCAACAAGAGACCCAGTACTTC. The chain couples TRBV9 to TRBJ2-5, with D uncertain. There are 13 residues in the CDR3. The V gene lost 5 bases and the J gene lost 2 bases, with 10 bases spanning the gap. Germline CDR1 reads SGDLS; CDR2 reads YYNGEE. The complete variable domain, with remaining parts taken from reference TRBV9 and TRBJ2-5, reads DSGVTQTPKHLITATGQRVTLRCSPRSGDLSVYWYQQSLDQGLQFLIQYYNGEERAKGNILERFSAQQFPDLHSELNLSSLELGDSALYFCASSVHQQETQYFGPGTRLLVL.

The CDR3 loop reads CASSLDLGSYEQYF. DNA for the CDR3: TGTGCCAGCAGCTTAGATCTCGGGAGCTACGAGCAGTACTTC. This chain joins TRBV11-2 and TRBJ2-7; a possible D gene is TRBD2 (6 bases). This CDR3 has 14 amino acids. V shed 0 bases and J shed 3 bases, with 9 bases lying between them. Germline V gives CDR1 SGHAT, CDR2 FQNNGV.

Concerning this clone itself: The sample has other DNA sequences that encode this CDR3 too. The chain combines TRBV5-1 with TRBJ2-7; 9 bases line up with TRBD1. The CDR3 runs 14 residues. CDR1 is SGHRS, CDR2 YFSETQ, per germline. V was pared by 0 bases and J by 2 bases, with 0 bases of the junction left unmatched. In DNA form, the CDR3 reads TGCGCCAGCAGCTTGGGACAGGGGGCCTACGAGCAGTACTTC. Translating gives CASSLGQGAYEQYF.